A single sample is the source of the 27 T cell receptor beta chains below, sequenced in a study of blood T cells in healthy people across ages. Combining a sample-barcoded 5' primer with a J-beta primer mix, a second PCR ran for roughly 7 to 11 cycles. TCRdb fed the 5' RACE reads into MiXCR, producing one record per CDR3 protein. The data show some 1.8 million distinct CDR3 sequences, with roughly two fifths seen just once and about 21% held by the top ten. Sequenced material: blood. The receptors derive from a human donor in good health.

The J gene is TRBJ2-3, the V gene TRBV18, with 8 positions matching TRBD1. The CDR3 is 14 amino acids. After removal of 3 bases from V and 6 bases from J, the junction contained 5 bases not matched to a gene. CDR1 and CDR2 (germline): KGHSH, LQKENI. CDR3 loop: CASSPTGVRDTQYF. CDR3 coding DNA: TGTGCCAGCTCACCGACAGGGGTCCGGGATACGCAGTATTTT.

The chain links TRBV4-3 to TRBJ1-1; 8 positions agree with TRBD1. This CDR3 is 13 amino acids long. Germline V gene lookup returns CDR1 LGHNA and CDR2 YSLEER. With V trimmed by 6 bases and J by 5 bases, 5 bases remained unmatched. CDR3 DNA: TGCGCCAGCAGATCACAGGGGGAAACTGAAGCTTTCTTT. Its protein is CASRSQGETEAFF.

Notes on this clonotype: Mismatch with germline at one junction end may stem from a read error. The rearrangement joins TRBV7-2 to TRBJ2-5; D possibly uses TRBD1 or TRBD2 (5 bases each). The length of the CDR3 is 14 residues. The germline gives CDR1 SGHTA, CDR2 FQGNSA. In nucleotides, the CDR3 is TGTGCCAGCAGCAGACCGGGGCAGCAAGAGATCCAGTACTTC. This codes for CASSRPGQQEIQYF.

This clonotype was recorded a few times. The CDR3 reads CASPEEFF. The CDR3 DNA is TGTGCCAGCCCCGAGGAGTTCTTC. This chain links TRBV7-9 with TRBJ2-1; D remains unclear. This CDR3 is built from 8 residues. Trimming removed 8 bases from V and 14 bases from J, with 7 bases in between. The germline V gene encodes CDR1 SEHNR and CDR2 FQNEAQ (reference sequence).

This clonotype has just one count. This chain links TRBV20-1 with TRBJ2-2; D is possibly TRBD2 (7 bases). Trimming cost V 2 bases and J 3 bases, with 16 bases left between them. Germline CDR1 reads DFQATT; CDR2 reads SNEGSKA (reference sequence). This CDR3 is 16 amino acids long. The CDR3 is CSARKGGAPHTGELFF. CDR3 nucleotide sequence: TGCAGTGCTAGAAAGGGGGGGGCCCCTCACACCGGGGAGCTGTTTTTT.

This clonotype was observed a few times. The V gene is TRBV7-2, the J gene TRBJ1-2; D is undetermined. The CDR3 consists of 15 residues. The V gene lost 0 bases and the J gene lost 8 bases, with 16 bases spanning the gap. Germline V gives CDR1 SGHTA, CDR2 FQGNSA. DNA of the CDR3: TGTGCCAGCAGCTTAGCGCTCCGGGCCGGGTCGGGCTACACCTTC. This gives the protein CASSLALRAGSGYTF.

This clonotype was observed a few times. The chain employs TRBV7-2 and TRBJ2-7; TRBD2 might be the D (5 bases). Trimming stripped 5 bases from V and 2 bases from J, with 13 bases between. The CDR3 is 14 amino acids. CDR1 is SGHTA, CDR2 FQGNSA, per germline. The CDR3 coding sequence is TGTGCCAGCAGCCTGGGAGCTAACCCCTACGAGCAGTACTTC. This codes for CASSLGANPYEQYF.

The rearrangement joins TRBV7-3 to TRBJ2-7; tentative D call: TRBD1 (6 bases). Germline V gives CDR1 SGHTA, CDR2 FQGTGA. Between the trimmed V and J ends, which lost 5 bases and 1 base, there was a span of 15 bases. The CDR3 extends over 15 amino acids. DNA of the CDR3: TGTGCCAGCAGCGCATTTCCGGACAGTTCCTACGAGCAGTACTTC. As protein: CASSAFPDSSYEQYF.

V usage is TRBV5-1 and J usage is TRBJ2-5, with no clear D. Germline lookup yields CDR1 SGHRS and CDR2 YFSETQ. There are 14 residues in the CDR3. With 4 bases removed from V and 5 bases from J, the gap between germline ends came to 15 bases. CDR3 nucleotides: TGCGCCAGCAGCCGGACCACCCTGGGGGAGACCCAGTACTTC. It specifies CASSRTTLGETQYF.

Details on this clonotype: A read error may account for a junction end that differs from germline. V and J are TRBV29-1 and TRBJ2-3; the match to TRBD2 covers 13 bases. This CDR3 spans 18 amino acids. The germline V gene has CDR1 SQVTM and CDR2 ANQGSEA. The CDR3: CSVDLLAGGSPGTGTQYF. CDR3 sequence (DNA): TGCAGCGTAGATCTACTAGCGGGGGGGTCCCCAGGCACAGGTACGCAGTATTTT.

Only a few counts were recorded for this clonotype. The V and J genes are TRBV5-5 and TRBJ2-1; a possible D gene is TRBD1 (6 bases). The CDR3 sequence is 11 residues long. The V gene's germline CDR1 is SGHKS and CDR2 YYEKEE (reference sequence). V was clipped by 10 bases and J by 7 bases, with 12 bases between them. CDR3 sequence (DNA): TGTGCCGTAACTCAGGGGAATGAGCAGTTCTTC. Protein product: CAVTQGNEQFF.

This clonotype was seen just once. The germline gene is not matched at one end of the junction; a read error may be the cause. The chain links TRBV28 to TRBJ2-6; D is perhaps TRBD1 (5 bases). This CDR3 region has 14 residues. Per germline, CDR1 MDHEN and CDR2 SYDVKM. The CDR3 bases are TGTGCCAGCAGTATTAGGGCTGGGGCCAACGTCCGGACTTTC. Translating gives CASSIRAGANVRTF. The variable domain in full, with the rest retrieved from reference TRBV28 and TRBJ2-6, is DVKVTQSSRYLVKRTGEKVFLECVQDMDHENMFWYRQDPGLGLRLIYFSYDVKMKEKGDIPEGYSVSREKKERFSLILESASTNQTSMYLCASSIRAGANVRTFGAGSRLTVL.

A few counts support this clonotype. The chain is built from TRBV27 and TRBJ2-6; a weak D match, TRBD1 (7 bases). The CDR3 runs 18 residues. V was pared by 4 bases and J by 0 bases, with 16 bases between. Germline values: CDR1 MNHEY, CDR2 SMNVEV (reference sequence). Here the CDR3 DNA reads TGTGCCAGCAGTTGGGGTCAGGGGGGATTCTCTGGGGCCAACGTCCTGACTTTC. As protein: CASSWGQGGFSGANVLTF.

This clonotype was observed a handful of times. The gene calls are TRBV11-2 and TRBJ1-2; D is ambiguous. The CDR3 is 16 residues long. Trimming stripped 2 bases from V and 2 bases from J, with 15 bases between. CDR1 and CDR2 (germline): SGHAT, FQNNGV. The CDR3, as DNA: TGTGCCAGCAGCTTAAACCGGGCCTTCGGGAACTATGGCTACACCTTC. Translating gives CASSLNRAFGNYGYTF.

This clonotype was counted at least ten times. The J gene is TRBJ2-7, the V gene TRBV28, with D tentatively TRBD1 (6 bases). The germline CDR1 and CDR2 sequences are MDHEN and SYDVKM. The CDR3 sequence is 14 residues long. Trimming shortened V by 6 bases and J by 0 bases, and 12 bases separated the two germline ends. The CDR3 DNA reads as TGTGCCAGCAGACGACGGGACAACTCCTACGAGCAGTACTTC. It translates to CASRRRDNSYEQYF.

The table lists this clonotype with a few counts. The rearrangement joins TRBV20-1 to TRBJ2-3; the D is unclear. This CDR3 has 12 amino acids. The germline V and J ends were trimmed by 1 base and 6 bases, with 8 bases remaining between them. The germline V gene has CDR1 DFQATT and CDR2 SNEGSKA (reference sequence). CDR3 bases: TGCAGTGCTAGAGGATGGCAGGATACGCAGTATTTT. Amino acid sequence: CSARGWQDTQYF.

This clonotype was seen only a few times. CDR3 loop: CSVQNRGNTDTQYF. The CDR3 DNA sequence: TGCAGCGTCCAAAACAGGGGGAACACAGATACGCAGTATTTT. The chain recombines TRBV29-1 with TRBJ2-3; 8 bases map to TRBD1. Germline CDR1 SQVTM, CDR2 ANQGSEA. The CDR3 totals 14 residues. V lost 6 bases, J lost 2 bases, and 7 bases stayed unmatched.

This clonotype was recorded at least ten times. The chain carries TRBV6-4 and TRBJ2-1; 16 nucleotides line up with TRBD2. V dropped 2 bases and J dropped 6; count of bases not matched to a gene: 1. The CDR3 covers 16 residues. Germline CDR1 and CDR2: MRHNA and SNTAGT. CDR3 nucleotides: TGTGCCAGCAGTGACGGGACTAGCGGGGGGGCCAATGAGCAGTTCTTC. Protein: CASSDGTSGGANEQFF.

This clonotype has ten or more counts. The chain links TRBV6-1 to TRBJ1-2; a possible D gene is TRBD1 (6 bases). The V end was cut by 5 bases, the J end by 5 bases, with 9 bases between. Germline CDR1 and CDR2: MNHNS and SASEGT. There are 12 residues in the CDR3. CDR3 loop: CASSTGPYGYTF. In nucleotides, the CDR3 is TGTGCCAGCAGTACAGGGCCTTATGGCTACACCTTC.

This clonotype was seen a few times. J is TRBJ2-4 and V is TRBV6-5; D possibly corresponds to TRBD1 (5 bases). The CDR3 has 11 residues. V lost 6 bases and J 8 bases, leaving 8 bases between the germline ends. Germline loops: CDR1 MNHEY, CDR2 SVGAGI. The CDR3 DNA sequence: TGTGCCAGCAGAGGGGATTACATTCAGTACTTC. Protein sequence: CASRGDYIQYF.

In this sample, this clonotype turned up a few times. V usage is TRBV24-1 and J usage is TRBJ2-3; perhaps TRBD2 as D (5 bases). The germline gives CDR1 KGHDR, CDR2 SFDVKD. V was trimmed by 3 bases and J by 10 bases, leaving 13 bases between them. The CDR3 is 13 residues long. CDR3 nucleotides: TGTGCCACCAGTGATCGCCGACTAATGGCGCAGTATTTT. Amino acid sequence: CATSDRRLMAQYF.

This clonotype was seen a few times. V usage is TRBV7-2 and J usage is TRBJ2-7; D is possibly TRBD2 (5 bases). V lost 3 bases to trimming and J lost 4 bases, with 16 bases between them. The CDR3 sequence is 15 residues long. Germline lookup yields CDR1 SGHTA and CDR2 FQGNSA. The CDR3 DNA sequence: TGTGCCAGCAGCTTTATTTACGGGGTCGAGTACGAGCAGTACTTC. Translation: CASSFIYGVEYEQYF. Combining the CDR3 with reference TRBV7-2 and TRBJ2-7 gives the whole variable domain GAGVSQSPSNKVTEKGKDVELRCDPISGHTALYWYRQSLGQGLEFLIYFQGNSAPDKSGLPSDRFSAERTGGSVSTLTIQRTQQEDSAVYLCASSFIYGVEYEQYFGPGTRLTVT.

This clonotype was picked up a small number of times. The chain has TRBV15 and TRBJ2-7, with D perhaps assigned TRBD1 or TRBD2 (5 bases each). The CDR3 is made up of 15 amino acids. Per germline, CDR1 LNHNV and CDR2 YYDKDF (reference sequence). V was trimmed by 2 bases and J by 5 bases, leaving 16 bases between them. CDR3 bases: TGTGCCACCAGCAGATCCGGGACGGAGCAACACGAGCAGTACTTC. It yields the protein CATSRSGTEQHEQYF.

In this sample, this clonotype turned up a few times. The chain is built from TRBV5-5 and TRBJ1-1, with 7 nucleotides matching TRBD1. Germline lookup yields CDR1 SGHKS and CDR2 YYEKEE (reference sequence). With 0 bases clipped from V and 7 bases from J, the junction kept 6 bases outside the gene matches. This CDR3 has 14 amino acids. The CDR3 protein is CASSLGRTGDEAFF. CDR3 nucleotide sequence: TGTGCCAGCAGCTTGGGGAGGACAGGCGATGAAGCTTTCTTT.

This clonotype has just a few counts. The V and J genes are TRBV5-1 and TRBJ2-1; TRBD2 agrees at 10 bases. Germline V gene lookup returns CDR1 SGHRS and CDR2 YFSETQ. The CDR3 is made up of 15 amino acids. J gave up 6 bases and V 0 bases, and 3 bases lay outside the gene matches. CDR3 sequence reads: CASSLAASGGNEQFF. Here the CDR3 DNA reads TGCGCCAGCAGCTTGGCCGCTAGCGGGGGCAATGAGCAGTTCTTC. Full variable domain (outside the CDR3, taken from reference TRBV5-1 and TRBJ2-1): KAGVTQTPRYLIKTRGQQVTLSCSPISGHRSVSWYQQTPGQGLQFLFEYFSETQRNKGNFPGRFSGRQFSNSRSEMNVSTLELGDSALYLCASSLAASGGNEQFFGPGTRLTVL.

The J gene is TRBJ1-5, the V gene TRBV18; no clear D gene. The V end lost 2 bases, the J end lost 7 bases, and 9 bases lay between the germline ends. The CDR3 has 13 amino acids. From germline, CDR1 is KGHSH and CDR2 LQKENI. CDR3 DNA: TGTGCCAGCTCACCAACAGAAAGGCAGCCCCAGCATTTT. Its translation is CASSPTERQPQHF.

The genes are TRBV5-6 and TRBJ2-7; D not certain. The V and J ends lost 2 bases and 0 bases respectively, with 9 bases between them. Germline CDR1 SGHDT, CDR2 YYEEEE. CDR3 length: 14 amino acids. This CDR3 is CASSFYSLSYEQYF. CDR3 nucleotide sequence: TGTGCCAGCAGCTTTTACAGCCTCTCCTACGAGCAGTACTTC. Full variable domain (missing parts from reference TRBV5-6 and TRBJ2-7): DAGVTQSPTHLIKTRGQQVTLRCSPKSGHDTVSWYQQALGQGPQFIFQYYEEEERQRGNFPDRFSGHQFPNYSSELNVNALLLGDSALYLCASSFYSLSYEQYFGPGTRLTVT.